Listed here is a single T cell receptor beta chain. Only in-frame clones appear in the TCRdb table, and some are missing; sequencing was by immunoSEQ multiplex PCR. The sample consists of some 60,000 clones, 89% of them appearing once. The record originates from a study of technical replicates of blood from several donors. Sequenced: PBMCs. This TCR came from a human donor in good health. Some clones in this sample may be carry-over from other donors' samples.

In nucleotides, the CDR3 is TGTGCCAGCAGCTACCGGGACAGGGGCTCCCGGAGCGGTGCAGATACGCAGTATTTT. This sequence encodes CASSYRDRGSRSGADTQYF. The rearrangement links TRBV7-2 to TRBJ2-3, with 10 bases that match TRBD1. The CDR3 spans 19 residues. Trimming at V came to 4 bases and at J to 4 bases, leaving 17 bases not matched to a gene. The germline V gene has CDR1 SGHTA and CDR2 FQGNSA.